One and the same sample provided the 12 T cell receptor beta chains below, sequenced in a study of PD-L1 blockade in urothelial cancer. Time point described: pretreatment peripheral blood. TCRdb's copy holds only in-frame clones and misses some; the assay was immunoSEQ multiplex PCR. The sample contains approximately 94,000 clones, around 86% of which appear only once. The sample was PBMCs, taken around atezolizumab (anti-PD-L1) treatment. The receptors here all came from a man aged 60 to 75 with urothelial cancer.

The chain uses TRBV9 and TRBJ2-4, with 10 bases lining up with TRBD1. There are 15 residues in the CDR3. The junction had 9 bases not matched to a gene; V was cut back by 0 bases and J by 12 bases. CDR1 SGDLS and CDR2 YYNGEE come from the germline V gene. The CDR3: CASSVVGGTGETQYF. CDR3 nucleotide sequence: TGTGCCAGCAGCGTAGTAGGGGGGACAGGGGAAACTCAGTACTTC.

Points on this clone: Distinct nucleotide sequences in the sample also encode this CDR3. The J gene is TRBJ2-7, the V gene TRBV18; tentatively, D is TRBD2 (5 bases). V shed 3 bases and J shed 4 bases, with 10 bases lying between them. The germline V gene encodes CDR1 KGHSH and CDR2 LQKENI. The CDR3 has 13 residues. The CDR3 region has the DNA TGTGCCAGCTCACCGGGTCGCGGGTACGAGCAGTACTTC. Protein product: CASSPGRGYEQYF.

The chain is built from TRBV5-1 and TRBJ2-2, with D possibly TRBD2 on 6 matching bases. Germline CDR1 and CDR2: SGHRS and YFSETQ. The CDR3 is 14 residues long. Trimming took off 3 bases at V and 8 bases at J, with 14 bases between the two ends. The CDR3 DNA reads as TGCGCCAGCAGCTCCCTGTCGGCGGGGGGGGAGCTGTTTTTT. This sequence encodes CASSSLSAGGELFF.

Comments on this clone: Different DNA sequences within this sample yield the same CDR3. This sequence joins TRBV19 and TRBJ2-5; perhaps TRBD1 as D (5 bases). The germline CDR1 and CDR2 sequences are LNHDA and SQIVND (reference sequence). The CDR3 covers 14 residues. The ends were cut back, 3 bases at V and 1 base at J, with 9 bases in the middle. The CDR3 protein is CASSIGQGQETQYF. Here the CDR3 DNA reads TGTGCCAGTAGTATCGGCCAGGGCCAAGAGACCCAGTACTTC.

V usage is TRBV6-5 and J usage is TRBJ1-5; TRBD1 aligns across 7 bases. V lost 6 bases to trimming and J lost 5 bases; unmatched junction nucleotides: 7. The length of the CDR3 is 14 residues. Germline CDR1 and CDR2: MNHEY and SVGAGI. The CDR3 here is CASRVGQAYQPQHF. CDR3 bases: TGTGCCAGCAGAGTTGGACAGGCCTATCAGCCCCAGCATTTT.

The genes are TRBV28 and TRBJ1-5; TRBD1 matches at 8 bases. Germline CDR1 reads MDHEN; CDR2 reads SYDVKM. The CDR3 consists of 15 residues. V lost 5 bases to trimming and J lost 7 bases; unmatched junction nucleotides: 10. The CDR3 coding sequence is TGTGCCAGCAGTCTTCCAGGGGGCGCAGGGCAGCCCCAGCATTTT. Residues: CASSLPGGAGQPQHF.

The V and J genes are TRBV4-3 and TRBJ2-2; perhaps TRBD2 as D (5 bases). There are 14 residues in the CDR3. The germline CDR1 and CDR2 sequences are LGHNA and YSLEER. V was clipped by 0 bases and J by 6 bases, with 8 bases between them. The CDR3 DNA sequence: TGCGCCAGCAGCCAAGATCGAGGGTCCGGGGAGCTGTTTTTT. This encodes CASSQDRGSGELFF.

The rearrangement joins TRBV30 to TRBJ2-7, with 11 bases matching TRBD1. Germline V CDR1 and CDR2: GTSNPN, SVGIG (reference sequence). The ends lost 3 bases at V and 6 bases at J; junction bases unmatched: 10. The CDR3 consists of 15 residues. In DNA form, the CDR3 reads TGTGCCTGGAGGTCTCCGGGACAGGGGGTGGGCGAGCAGTACTTC. Translating gives CAWRSPGQGVGEQYF.

The rearrangement uses TRBV7-8 and TRBJ1-2, with D unresolved. Germline V gene lookup returns CDR1 SGHVS and CDR2 FQNEAQ. V lost 3 bases and J 8 bases, leaving 16 bases between the germline ends. This CDR3 has 14 residues. The CDR3 bases are TGTGCCAGCAGCTTTAGCAGTAAAAGAGGCGGCTACACCTTC. This gives the protein CASSFSSKRGGYTF.

This clone was seen a few times. The rearrangement links TRBV9 to TRBJ1-1; 7 bases are a match to TRBD1. V shed 3 bases, J shed 0 bases, and the junction held 5 bases outside the gene matches. Germline V gives CDR1 SGDLS, CDR2 YYNGEE. CDR3 length: 15 residues. The CDR3 sequence is CASSGQGFMNTEAFF. As DNA, the CDR3 is TGTGCCAGCAGCGGACAGGGTTTCATGAACACTGAAGCTTTCTTT.

The CDR3 loop is CASSVGGQAPYEQYF. In nucleotides, the CDR3 is TGTGCCAGTTCGGTAGGTGGACAGGCCCCCTACGAGCAGTACTTC. The chain employs TRBV19 and TRBJ2-7; TRBD1 aligns across 7 bases. The V gene's germline CDR1 is LNHDA and CDR2 SQIVND (reference sequence). The trim removed 8 bases at V and 2 bases at J, leaving 12 bases unmatched. The CDR3 has 15 residues.

The V gene is TRBV5-4, the J gene TRBJ1-2; TRBD1 might be the D (5 bases). The V end lost 4 bases, the J end lost 2 bases, and 9 bases lay between the germline ends. Germline CDR1 SGHNT, CDR2 YYREEE (reference sequence). The length of the CDR3 is 13 residues. The DNA of the CDR3 is TGTGCCAGCAGCGGAAGGGGAAACTATGGCTACACCTTC. Translating gives CASSGRGNYGYTF.